This TCR beta chain was documented in a study of cytomegalovirus exposure and HLA in healthy donors. The CDR3 is 12 residues long. Germline CDR1 SGHRS, CDR2 YFSETQ. Trimming cost V 6 bases and J 3 bases, with 9 bases left between them. About this clone: What it binds is unknown.

Study-level points and caveats: The authors listed 150 or so TCR beta chains as cytomegalovirus-associated. CMV antigen specificity of a few CMV-associated chains was confirmed in vitro. Rare sequences made up most TCRs, while some public TCRs were found in many donors. Clusters of TCRs from the first cohort tended to co-occur in the 100 to 150 validation repertoires (as a later analysis found).

Profiled with immunoSEQ multiplex PCR; TCRdb holds only in-frame clones, not every one. The sample contains 250,000 to 350,000 clones, 86% of which appear only once. The clonotype comes from a woman aged 18-30 years in good health and CMV-seronegative. The J gene is TRBJ1-1, the V gene TRBV5-1, with D possibly matching TRBD1 (6 bases). Sequenced input: PBMCs. The CDR3 DNA reads as TGCGCCAGCAAATCAGGGGACACTGAAGCTTTCTTT. Translating gives CASKSGDTEAFF.